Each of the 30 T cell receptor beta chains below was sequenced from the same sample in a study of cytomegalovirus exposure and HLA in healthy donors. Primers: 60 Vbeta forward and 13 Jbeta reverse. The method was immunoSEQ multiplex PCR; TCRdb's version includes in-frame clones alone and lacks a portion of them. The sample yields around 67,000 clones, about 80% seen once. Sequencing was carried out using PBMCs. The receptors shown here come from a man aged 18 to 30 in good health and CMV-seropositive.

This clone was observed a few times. In DNA form, the CDR3 reads TGTGCCAGCAGTGAATATATTCGGGAGCGGCAGACCTACAATGAGCAGTTCTTC. As protein: CASSEYIRERQTYNEQFF. V is TRBV25-1 and J is TRBJ2-1; D is possibly TRBD2 (6 bases). This CDR3 spans 18 amino acids. The V end was cut by 0 bases, the J end by 2 bases, with 17 bases between. Looked up from germline, CDR1 is MGHDK and CDR2 is SYGVNS.

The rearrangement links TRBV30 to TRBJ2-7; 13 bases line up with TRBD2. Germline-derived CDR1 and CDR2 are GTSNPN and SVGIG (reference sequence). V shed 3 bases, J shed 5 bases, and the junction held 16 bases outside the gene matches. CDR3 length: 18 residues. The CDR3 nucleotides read TGTGCCTGGAGCGTATTAAGGACTAGCGGGAGCTATCGGCACGAGCAGTACTTC. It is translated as CAWSVLRTSGSYRHEQYF.

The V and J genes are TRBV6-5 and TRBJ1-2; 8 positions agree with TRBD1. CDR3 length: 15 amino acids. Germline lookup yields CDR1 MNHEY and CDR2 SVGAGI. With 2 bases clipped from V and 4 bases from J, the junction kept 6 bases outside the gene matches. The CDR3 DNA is TGTGCCAGCAGTTACCCAGGACAGGGCTTCTATGGCTACACCTTC. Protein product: CASSYPGQGFYGYTF.

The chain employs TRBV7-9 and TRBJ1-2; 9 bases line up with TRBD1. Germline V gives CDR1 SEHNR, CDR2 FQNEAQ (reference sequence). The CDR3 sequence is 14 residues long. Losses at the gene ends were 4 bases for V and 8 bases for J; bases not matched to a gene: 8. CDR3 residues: CASSSAGTGNGYTF. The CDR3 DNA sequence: TGTGCCAGCAGCTCAGCCGGGACAGGGAACGGCTACACCTTC.

CDR3 sequence: CASSEFGQIYEQYF. The CDR3 DNA is TGTGCCAGCAGTGAATTTGGGCAGATCTACGAGCAGTACTTC. The chain recombines TRBV6-1 with TRBJ2-7; D gene uncertain. The germline gives CDR1 MNHNS, CDR2 SASEGT. This CDR3 has 14 residues. Between the trimmed V and J ends, which lost 2 bases and 3 bases, there was a span of 11 bases.

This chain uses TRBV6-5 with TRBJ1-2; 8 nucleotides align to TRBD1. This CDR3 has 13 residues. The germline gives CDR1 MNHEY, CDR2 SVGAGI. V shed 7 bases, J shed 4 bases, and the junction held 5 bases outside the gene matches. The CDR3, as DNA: TGTGCCAGCAAGACAGGGGACTCCTATGGCTACACCTTC. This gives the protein CASKTGDSYGYTF.

This CDR3 is CASSLPGQGLGGYTF. The CDR3 DNA reads as TGCGCCAGCAGCCTTCCGGGACAGGGGCTTGGAGGCTACACCTTC. The V call is TRBV4-1, the J call TRBJ1-2; TRBD1 matches 10 bases. The CDR3 is 15 residues long. V shed 4 bases and J 8 bases; nucleotides not matched to a gene: 10. The germline V gene has CDR1 MGHRA and CDR2 YSYEKL.

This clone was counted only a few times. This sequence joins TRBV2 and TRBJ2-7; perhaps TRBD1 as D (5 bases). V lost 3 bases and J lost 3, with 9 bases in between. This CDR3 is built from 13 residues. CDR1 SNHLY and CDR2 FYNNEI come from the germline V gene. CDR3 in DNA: TGTGCCAGCAGTGAGGGGCCCAACTACGAGCAGTACTTC. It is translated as CASSEGPNYEQYF.

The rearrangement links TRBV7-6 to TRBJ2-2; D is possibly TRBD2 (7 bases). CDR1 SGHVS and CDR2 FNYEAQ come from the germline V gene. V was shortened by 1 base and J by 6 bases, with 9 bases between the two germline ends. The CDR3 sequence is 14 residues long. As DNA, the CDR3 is TGTGCCAGCAGCTTAGGGGGGGGCTCCGGGGAGCTGTTTTTT. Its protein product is CASSLGGGSGELFF.

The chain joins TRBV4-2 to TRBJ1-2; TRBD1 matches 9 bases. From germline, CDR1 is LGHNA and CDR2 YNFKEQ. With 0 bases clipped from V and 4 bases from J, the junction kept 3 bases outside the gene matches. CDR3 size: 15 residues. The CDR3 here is CASSQEPGQGYGYTF. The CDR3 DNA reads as TGTGCCAGCAGCCAAGAGCCGGGACAGGGCTATGGCTACACCTTC.

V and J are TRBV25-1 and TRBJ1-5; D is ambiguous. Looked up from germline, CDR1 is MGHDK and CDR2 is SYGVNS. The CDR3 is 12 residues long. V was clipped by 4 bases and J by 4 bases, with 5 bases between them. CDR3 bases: TGTGCCAGCAGTGGAGGGAATCAGCCCCAGCATTTT. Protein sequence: CASSGGNQPQHF.

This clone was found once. Written as DNA, the CDR3 is TGCAGCGTGGGACAGATCAATCAGCCCCAGCATTTT. Translated: CSVGQINQPQHF. The rearrangement uses TRBV29-1 and TRBJ1-5, with TRBD1 matching 7 bases. The CDR3 extends over 12 amino acids. The germline V gene encodes CDR1 SQVTM and CDR2 ANQGSEA. The junction had 2 bases not matched to a gene; V was cut back by 6 bases and J by 3 bases.

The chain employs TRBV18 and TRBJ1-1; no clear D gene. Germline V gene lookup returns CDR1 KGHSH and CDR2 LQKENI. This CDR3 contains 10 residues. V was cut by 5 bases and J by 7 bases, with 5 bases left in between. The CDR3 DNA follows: TGTGCCAGCTCAGGGAGTGAAGCTTTCTTT. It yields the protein CASSGSEAFF.

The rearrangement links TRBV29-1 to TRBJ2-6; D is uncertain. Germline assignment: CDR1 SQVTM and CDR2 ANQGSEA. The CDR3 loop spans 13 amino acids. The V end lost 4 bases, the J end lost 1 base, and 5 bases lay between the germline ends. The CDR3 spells CSVAESGANVLTF. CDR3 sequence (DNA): TGCAGCGTTGCGGAGTCTGGGGCCAACGTCCTGACTTTC.

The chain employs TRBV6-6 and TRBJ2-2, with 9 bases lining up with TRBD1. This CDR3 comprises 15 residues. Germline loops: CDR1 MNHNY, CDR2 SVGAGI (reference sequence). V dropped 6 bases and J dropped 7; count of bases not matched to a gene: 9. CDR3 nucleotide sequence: TGTGCCAGCAGGAAGGGACAGGGAGGGATCGGGGAGCTGTTTTTT. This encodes CASRKGQGGIGELFF.

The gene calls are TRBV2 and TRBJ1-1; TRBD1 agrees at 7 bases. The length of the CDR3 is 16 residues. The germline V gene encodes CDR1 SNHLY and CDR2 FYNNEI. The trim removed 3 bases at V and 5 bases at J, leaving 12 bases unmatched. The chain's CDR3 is CASSDIGGGRLTEAFF. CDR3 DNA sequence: TGTGCCAGCAGTGACATAGGGGGCGGTCGATTGACTGAAGCTTTCTTT.

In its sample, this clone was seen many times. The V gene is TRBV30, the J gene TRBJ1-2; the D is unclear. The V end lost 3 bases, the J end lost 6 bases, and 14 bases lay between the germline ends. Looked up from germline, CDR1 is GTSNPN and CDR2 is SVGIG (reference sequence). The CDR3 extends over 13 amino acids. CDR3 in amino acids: CAWSQARFDGYTF. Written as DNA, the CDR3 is TGTGCCTGGAGCCAAGCCAGGTTTGATGGCTACACCTTC. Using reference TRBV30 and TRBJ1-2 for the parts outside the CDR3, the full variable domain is SQTIHQWPATLVQPVGSPLSLECTVEGTSNPNLYWYRQAAGRGLQLLFYSVGIGQISSEVPQNLSASRPQDRQFILSSKKLLLSDSGFYLCAWSQARFDGYTFGSGTRLTVV.

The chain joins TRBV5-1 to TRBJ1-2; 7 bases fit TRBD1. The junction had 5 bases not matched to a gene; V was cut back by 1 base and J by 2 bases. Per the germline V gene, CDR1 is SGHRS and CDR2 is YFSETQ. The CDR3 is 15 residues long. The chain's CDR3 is CASSLRRQGNYGYTF. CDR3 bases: TGCGCCAGCAGCTTGCGACGACAGGGAAACTATGGCTACACCTTC.

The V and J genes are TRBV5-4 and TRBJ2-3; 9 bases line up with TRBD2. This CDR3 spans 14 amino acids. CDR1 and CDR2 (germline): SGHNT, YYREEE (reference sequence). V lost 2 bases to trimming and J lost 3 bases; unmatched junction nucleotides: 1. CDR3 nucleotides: TGTGCCAGCAGCTTCGGACTAGCGACAGATACGCAGTATTTT. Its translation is CASSFGLATDTQYF. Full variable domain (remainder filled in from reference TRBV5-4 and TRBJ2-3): ETGVTQSPTHLIKTRGQQVTLRCSSQSGHNTVSWYQQALGQGPQFIFQYYREEENGRGNFPPRFSGLQFPNYSSELNVNALELDDSALYLCASSFGLATDTQYFGPGTRLTVL.

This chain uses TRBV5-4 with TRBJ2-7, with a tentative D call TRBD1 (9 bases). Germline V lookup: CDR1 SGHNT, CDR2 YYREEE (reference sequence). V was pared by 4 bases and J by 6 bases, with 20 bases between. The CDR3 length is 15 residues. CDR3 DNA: TGTGCCAGCAGCGCGGGGGGACAGGGTGGTCTCGAGCAGTACTTC. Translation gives CASSAGGQGGLEQYF.

CDR3 residues: CASSHILRGMNTEAFF. The DNA of the CDR3 is TGTGCCAGCAGCCACATCCTGCGGGGGATGAACACTGAAGCTTTCTTT. The chain uses TRBV7-6 and TRBJ1-1, with D maybe TRBD1 (5 bases). The germline gives CDR1 SGHVS, CDR2 FNYEAQ. The CDR3 contains 16 residues. V was trimmed by 5 bases and J by 0 bases, leaving 16 bases between them.

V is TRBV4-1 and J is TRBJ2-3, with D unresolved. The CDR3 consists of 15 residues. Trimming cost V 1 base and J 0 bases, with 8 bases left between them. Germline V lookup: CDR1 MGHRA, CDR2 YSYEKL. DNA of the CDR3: TGCGCCAGCAGCCAAGGTAGCCTTAGCACAGATACGCAGTATTTT. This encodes CASSQGSLSTDTQYF.

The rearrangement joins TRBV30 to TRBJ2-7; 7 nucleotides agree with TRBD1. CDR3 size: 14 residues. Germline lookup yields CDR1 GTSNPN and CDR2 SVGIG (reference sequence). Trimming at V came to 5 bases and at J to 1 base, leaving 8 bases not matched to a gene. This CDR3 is CAWGPGQRSYEQYF. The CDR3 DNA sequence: TGTGCCTGGGGACCGGGACAGAGGTCCTACGAGCAGTACTTC.

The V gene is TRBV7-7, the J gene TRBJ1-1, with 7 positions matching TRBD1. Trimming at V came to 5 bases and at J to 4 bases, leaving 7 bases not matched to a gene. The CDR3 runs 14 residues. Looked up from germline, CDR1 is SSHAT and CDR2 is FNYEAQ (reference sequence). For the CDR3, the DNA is TGTGCCAGCAGCCCTTGGACAGGAGGCACTGAAGCTTTCTTT. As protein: CASSPWTGGTEAFF.

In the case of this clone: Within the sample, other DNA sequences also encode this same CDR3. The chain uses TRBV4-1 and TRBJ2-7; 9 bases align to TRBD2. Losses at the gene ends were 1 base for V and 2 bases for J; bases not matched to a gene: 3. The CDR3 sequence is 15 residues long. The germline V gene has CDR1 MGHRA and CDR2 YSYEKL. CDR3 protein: CASSQGLAGTYEQYF. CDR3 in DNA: TGCGCCAGCAGCCAAGGGCTAGCGGGGACCTACGAGCAGTACTTC.

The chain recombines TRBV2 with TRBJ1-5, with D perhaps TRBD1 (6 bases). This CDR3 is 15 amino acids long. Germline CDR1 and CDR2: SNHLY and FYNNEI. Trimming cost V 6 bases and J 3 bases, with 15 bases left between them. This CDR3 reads CASRTQGGINQPQHF. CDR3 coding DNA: TGTGCCAGCAGGACACAGGGTGGTATCAATCAGCCCCAGCATTTT. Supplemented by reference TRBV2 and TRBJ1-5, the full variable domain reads EPEVTQTPSHQVTQMGQEVILRCVPISNHLYFYWYRQILGQKVEFLVSFYNNEISEKSEIFDDQFSVERPDGSNFTLKIRSTKLEDSAMYFCASRTQGGINQPQHFGDGTRLSIL.

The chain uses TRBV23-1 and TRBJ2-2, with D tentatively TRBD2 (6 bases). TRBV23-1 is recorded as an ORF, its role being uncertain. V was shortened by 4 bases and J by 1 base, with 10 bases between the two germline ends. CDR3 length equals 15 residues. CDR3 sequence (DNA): TGCGCCAGCAGTCCCCCCGGGGGGAACACCGGGGAGCTGTTTTTT. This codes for CASSPPGGNTGELFF.

The CDR3 here is CASSYRAGSEQYF. As DNA, the CDR3 is TGTGCCAGCAGTTACAGGGCAGGGTCCGAGCAGTACTTC. The chain recombines TRBV6-5 with TRBJ2-7; D possibly corresponds to TRBD1 (5 bases). The CDR3 has 13 residues. V shed 2 bases and J shed 6 bases, with 11 bases lying between them. CDR1 MNHEY and CDR2 SVGAGI come from the germline V gene.

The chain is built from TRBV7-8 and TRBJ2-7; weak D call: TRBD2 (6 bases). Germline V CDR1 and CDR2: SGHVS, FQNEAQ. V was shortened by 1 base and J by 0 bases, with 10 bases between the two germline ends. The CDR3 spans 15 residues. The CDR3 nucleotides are TGTGCCAGCAGCTTAGGTCGGGGGACCTCCTACGAGCAGTACTTC. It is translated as CASSLGRGTSYEQYF.

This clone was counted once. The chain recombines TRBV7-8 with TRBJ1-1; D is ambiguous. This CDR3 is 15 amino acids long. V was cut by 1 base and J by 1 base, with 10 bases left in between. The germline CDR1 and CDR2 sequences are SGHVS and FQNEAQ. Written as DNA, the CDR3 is TGTGCCAGCAGCTTAGGTACAGATGAGAACACTGAAGCTTTCTTT. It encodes CASSLGTDENTEAFF.